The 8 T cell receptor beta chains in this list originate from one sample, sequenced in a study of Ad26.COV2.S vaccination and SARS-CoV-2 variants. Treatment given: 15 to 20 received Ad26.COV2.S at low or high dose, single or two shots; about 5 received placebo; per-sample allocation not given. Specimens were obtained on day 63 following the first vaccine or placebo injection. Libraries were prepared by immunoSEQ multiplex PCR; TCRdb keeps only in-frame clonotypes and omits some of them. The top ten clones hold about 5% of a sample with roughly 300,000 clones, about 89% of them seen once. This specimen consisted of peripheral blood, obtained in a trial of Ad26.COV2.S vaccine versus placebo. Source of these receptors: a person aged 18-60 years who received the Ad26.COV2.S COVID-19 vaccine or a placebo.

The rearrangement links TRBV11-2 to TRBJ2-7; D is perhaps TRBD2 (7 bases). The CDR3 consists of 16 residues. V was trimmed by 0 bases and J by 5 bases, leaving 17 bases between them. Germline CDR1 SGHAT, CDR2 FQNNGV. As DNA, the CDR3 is TGTGCCAGCAGCTTAGATAATCGGGGGGCGGGCCACGAGCAGTACTTC. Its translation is CASSLDNRGAGHEQYF.

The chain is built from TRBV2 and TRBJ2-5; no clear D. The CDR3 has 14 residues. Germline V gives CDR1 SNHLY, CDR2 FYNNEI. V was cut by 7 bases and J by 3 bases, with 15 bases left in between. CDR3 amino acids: CASNRVTTEETQYF. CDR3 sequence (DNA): TGTGCCAGCAACAGAGTCACTACAGAAGAGACCCAGTACTTC.

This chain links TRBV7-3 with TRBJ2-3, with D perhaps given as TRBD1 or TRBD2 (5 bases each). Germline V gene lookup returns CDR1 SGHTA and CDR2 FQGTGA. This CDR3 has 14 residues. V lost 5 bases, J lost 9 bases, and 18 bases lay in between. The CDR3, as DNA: TGTGCCAGCAGCGGGTCCCCGGGACCGGGGACGCAGTATTTT. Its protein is CASSGSPGPGTQYF.

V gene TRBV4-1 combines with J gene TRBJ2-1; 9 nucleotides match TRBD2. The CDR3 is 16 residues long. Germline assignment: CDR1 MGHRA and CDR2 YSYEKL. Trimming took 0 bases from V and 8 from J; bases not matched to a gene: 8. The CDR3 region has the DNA TGCGCCAGCAGCCAAGATTATAGCGGGAGTATTTATGAGCAGTTCTTC. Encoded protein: CASSQDYSGSIYEQFF.

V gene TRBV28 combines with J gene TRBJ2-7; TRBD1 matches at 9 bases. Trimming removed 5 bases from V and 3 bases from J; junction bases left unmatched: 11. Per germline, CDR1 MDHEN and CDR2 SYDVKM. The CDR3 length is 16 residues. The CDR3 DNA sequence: TGTGCCAGCAGTACCACAGGGGGCGCAGGGAACTACGAGCAGTACTTC. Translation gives CASSTTGGAGNYEQYF.

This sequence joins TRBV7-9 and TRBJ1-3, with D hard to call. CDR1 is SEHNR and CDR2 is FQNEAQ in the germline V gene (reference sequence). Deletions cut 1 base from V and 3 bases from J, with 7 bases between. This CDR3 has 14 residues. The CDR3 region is CASSLDGIGNTIYF. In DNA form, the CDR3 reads TGTGCCAGCAGCTTAGATGGAATTGGAAACACCATATATTTT.

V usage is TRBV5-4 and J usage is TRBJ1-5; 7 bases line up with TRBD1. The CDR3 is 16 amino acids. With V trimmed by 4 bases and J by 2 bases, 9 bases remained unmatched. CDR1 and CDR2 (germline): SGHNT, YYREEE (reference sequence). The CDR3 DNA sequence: TGTGCCAGCAGCAATACAGGGGCGGGTGGCAATCAGCCCCAGCATTTT. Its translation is CASSNTGAGGNQPQHF.

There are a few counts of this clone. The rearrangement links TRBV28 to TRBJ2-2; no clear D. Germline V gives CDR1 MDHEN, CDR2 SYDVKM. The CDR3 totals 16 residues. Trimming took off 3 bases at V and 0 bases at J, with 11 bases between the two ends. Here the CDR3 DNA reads TGTGCCAGCAGTTTTTCTTGGACGGCGAACACCGGGGAGCTGTTTTTT. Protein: CASSFSWTANTGELFF. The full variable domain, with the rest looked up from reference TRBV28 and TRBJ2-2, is DVKVTQSSRYLVKRTGEKVFLECVQDMDHENMFWYRQDPGLGLRLIYFSYDVKMKEKGDIPEGYSVSREKKERFSLILESASTNQTSMYLCASSFSWTANTGELFFGEGSRLTVL.